In its sample, the clone carrying this T cell receptor (beta chain) was seen once. The antigen is undetermined. The germline V and J ends were trimmed by 6 bases and 5 bases, with 8 bases remaining between them. The CDR3 runs to 12 residues. CDR1 is MNHEY and CDR2 is SMNVEV in the germline V gene (reference sequence). This record belongs to a study of cytomegalovirus exposure and HLA in healthy donors. 60 Vbeta and 13 Jbeta primers were used in PCR. Study processing details: In a later analysis, the count reached 82 million or so unique TCR beta chains, with about 11 million shared. Here immunoSEQ multiplex PCR was the method, and the copy in TCRdb shows in-frame clones only, minus some. From that table come the V and J calls and clone size; the DNA was used to work out D and trimming. The data hold tens of thousands of clones, with under 85% observed a single time. Notes on the study in general: V- and J-gene trimming of TCR beta was linked (in a later analysis) to a missense DCLRE1C variant. Later work showed greater clonal expansion in HLA-associated TCR beta chains than in equally common others. Cytomegalovirus association was listed for 164 TCR beta chains.

The V and J genes are TRBV27 and TRBJ1-5; D is undetermined. The clonotype originates from a woman in her thirties or forties in good health and CMV-seropositive. The sequencing sample was made of PBMCs. CDR3 in DNA: TGTGCCAGCAGCCGGGGTGATCAGCCCCAGCATTTT. Encoded protein: CASSRGDQPQHF.